Shown below are 27 T cell receptor beta chains from a single sample sequenced in a study of shared clonotypes between healthy human individuals. The repertoire was sequenced with immunoSEQ multiplex PCR; TCRdb's copy has only in-frame clones and lacks some. The sample has 2,500,000 or so clones; just under 95% are singletons. The source material was naive CD4+ T cells from PBMCs. Subset: CD45RA+ positively selected. The receptor set was obtained from a man in his late teens or twenties in good health. Some clones in this sample may be carry-over from other donors' samples.

The chain has TRBV7-3 and TRBJ2-5; 16 nucleotides line up with TRBD2. The J segment lost 5 bases and the V segment lost 4 bases, leaving 13 bases of the junction unmatched. In germline, CDR1 is SGHTA, CDR2 FQGTGA. The CDR3 covers 19 residues. The CDR3 reads CASSSTGTSGRAIRETQYF. Written as DNA, the CDR3 is TGTGCCAGCAGCTCGACCGGGACTAGCGGGAGGGCCATCCGGGAGACCCAGTACTTC.

This clone showed up just once. V and J are TRBV11-2 and TRBJ2-3; 8 nucleotides align to TRBD2. CDR3 length equals 15 residues. Trimming removed 5 bases from V and 9 bases from J; junction bases left unmatched: 13. Germline V CDR1 and CDR2: SGHAT, FQNNGV. CDR3 DNA sequence: TGTGCCAGCAGCCCGGCGTTGGTAGCGGGACCCACGCAGTATTTT. Amino acid sequence: CASSPALVAGPTQYF.

This clone is a singleton in its sample. The J gene is TRBJ1-1, the V gene TRBV7-9; D is ambiguous. Germline V gives CDR1 SEHNR, CDR2 FQNEAQ (reference sequence). The CDR3 consists of 11 residues. V lost 5 bases to trimming and J lost 4 bases, with 5 bases between them. In DNA form, the CDR3 reads TGTGCCAGCAGCCAGTCCACTGAAGCTTTCTTT. Amino acids: CASSQSTEAFF.

This chain connects TRBV4-3 to TRBJ2-2; TRBD2 aligns across 8 bases. The CDR3 contains 16 residues. V lost 8 bases and J lost 6; bases outside the gene matches: 14. The germline gives CDR1 LGHNA, CDR2 YSLEER. CDR3 nucleotides: TGCGCCAGCGCCACGTTAGCGGGAATCCCGCCCGGGGAGCTGTTTTTT. Amino acids: CASATLAGIPPGELFF.

The chain is built from TRBV28 and TRBJ2-1; TRBD2 aligns across 7 bases. This CDR3 comprises 15 residues. Germline V CDR1 and CDR2: MDHEN, SYDVKM. The V segment lost 6 bases and the J segment 2 bases; nucleotides outside the gene matches: 7. CDR3 protein: CASSRISGAYNEQFF. In DNA form, the CDR3 reads TGTGCCAGCAGCCGGATCAGCGGGGCCTACAATGAGCAGTTCTTC.

This clone is a singleton in its sample. The J gene is TRBJ1-1, the V gene TRBV28; perhaps TRBD1 as D (5 bases). Trimming stripped 5 bases from V and 11 bases from J, with 24 bases between. The CDR3 has 15 residues. CDR1 MDHEN and CDR2 SYDVKM come from the germline V gene. Here the CDR3 reads CASSQNQGVGGRAFF. CDR3 sequence (DNA): TGTGCCAGCAGTCAAAACCAGGGTGTGGGGGGTAGGGCTTTCTTT. The full variable domain, rest sourced from reference TRBV28 and TRBJ1-1, is DVKVTQSSRYLVKRTGEKVFLECVQDMDHENMFWYRQDPGLGLRLIYFSYDVKMKEKGDIPEGYSVSREKKERFSLILESASTNQTSMYLCASSQNQGVGGRAFFGQGTRLTVV.

This clone was detected only once. The same CDR3 is also encoded by other DNA sequences in this sample. This rearrangement joins TRBV7-2 to TRBJ2-7, with TRBD2 identical over 7 bases. Trimming took 5 bases from V and 0 from J; bases not matched to a gene: 7. The CDR3 is 15 amino acids. Germline V gene lookup returns CDR1 SGHTA and CDR2 FQGNSA. The CDR3: CASSPSGVSSYEQYF. In nucleotides, the CDR3 is TGTGCCAGCAGCCCTAGCGGAGTTAGCTCCTACGAGCAGTACTTC.

The chain links TRBV5-1 to TRBJ2-5; unclear D gene. The CDR3 is made up of 13 amino acids. Trimming stripped 2 bases from V and 3 bases from J, with 8 bases between. Germline CDR1 is SGHRS and CDR2 is YFSETQ. The DNA of the CDR3 is TGCGCCAGCAGCTTCCCAGAGGAAGAGACCCAGTACTTC. Its translation: CASSFPEEETQYF.

The chain combines TRBV7-2 with TRBJ2-1; 13 bases align to TRBD2. CDR1 is SGHTA and CDR2 is FQGNSA in the germline V gene. The CDR3 is made up of 14 amino acids. Trimming cost V 4 bases and J 7 bases; bases outside gene matches: 1. CDR3 loop: CASSSLAGGNEQFF. CDR3 nucleotide sequence: TGTGCCAGCAGCTCACTAGCGGGGGGGAATGAGCAGTTCTTC.

The rearrangement uses TRBV6-1 and TRBJ2-1; 7 positions agree with TRBD1. V gave up 2 bases and J gave up 7 bases; unmatched junction bases: 8. CDR3 length: 15 amino acids. CDR1 and CDR2 (germline): MNHNS, SASEGT. In nucleotides, the CDR3 is TGTGCCAGCAGTGAAATTTACAGGGGATTTAATGAGCAGTTCTTC. Residues: CASSEIYRGFNEQFF.

The gene calls are TRBV7-9 and TRBJ2-7, with 9 bases lining up with TRBD2. Losses at the gene ends were 5 bases for V and 2 bases for J; bases not matched to a gene: 7. CDR1 and CDR2 (germline): SEHNR, FQNEAQ (reference sequence). The CDR3 loop spans 15 amino acids. The CDR3 spells CASSQGLAGTYEQYF. CDR3 coding DNA: TGTGCCAGCAGCCAGGGGCTAGCGGGAACCTACGAGCAGTACTTC.

The chain links TRBV28 to TRBJ1-5, with D possibly matching TRBD1 (5 bases). The length of the CDR3 is 12 residues. V was shortened by 6 bases and J by 6 bases, with 9 bases between the two germline ends. Germline CDR1 and CDR2: MDHEN and SYDVKM. CDR3 in DNA: TGTGCCAGCAGGGGACTTCGTCAGCCCCAGCATTTT. Amino acids: CASRGLRQPQHF.

This clone showed up just once. The same CDR3 arises from other DNA sequences in this sample as well. The V and J genes are TRBV18 and TRBJ2-5; D remains unclear. The CDR3 has 11 residues. The germline gives CDR1 KGHSH, CDR2 LQKENI. Trimming stripped 6 bases from V and 0 bases from J, with 2 bases between. The DNA of the CDR3 is TGTGCCAGCTCCCACCAAGAGACCCAGTACTTC. Translating gives CASSHQETQYF.

The rearrangement joins TRBV5-4 to TRBJ2-3; 14 bases are shared with TRBD2. CDR3 length: 16 amino acids. Germline CDR1 reads SGHNT; CDR2 reads YYREEE (reference sequence). Trimming removed 4 bases from V and 5 bases from J; junction bases left unmatched: 6. The CDR3 sequence: CASSPEGLAGVDTQYF. As DNA, the CDR3 is TGTGCCAGCAGCCCAGAGGGACTAGCGGGAGTAGATACGCAGTATTTT.

About this clone: Other DNA sequences within the sample encode an identical CDR3. This chain joins TRBV5-1 and TRBJ1-5; tentatively, D is TRBD1 (5 bases). Germline V gene lookup returns CDR1 SGHRS and CDR2 YFSETQ. Trimming stripped 0 bases from V and 4 bases from J, with 8 bases between. This CDR3 is 14 amino acids long. The CDR3 loop reads CASSLGDPNQPQHF. The CDR3 nucleotides are TGCGCCAGCAGCTTGGGGGACCCTAATCAGCCCCAGCATTTT.

This sequence joins TRBV5-1 and TRBJ2-1; D is perhaps TRBD1 or TRBD2 (5 bases each). Trimming removed 5 bases at V and 2 bases at J, with 11 bases between. Germline V gene lookup returns CDR1 SGHRS and CDR2 YFSETQ. CDR3 length equals 14 residues. The CDR3 region has the DNA TGCGCCAGCAGGGGGGTGTTCACCTACAATGAGCAGTTCTTC. Residues: CASRGVFTYNEQFF.

V gene TRBV27 combines with J gene TRBJ2-3; 7 nucleotides match TRBD2. The CDR3 has 15 amino acids. Germline V gene lookup returns CDR1 MNHEY and CDR2 SMNVEV (reference sequence). The trim removed 4 bases at V and 2 bases at J, leaving 6 bases unmatched. The CDR3, as DNA: TGTGCCAGCAGTTCATGGGAGGGGAACACAGATACGCAGTATTTT. This sequence encodes CASSSWEGNTDTQYF.

V is TRBV6-6 and J is TRBJ2-5, with 7 positions matching TRBD2. This CDR3 has 14 residues. J was trimmed by 5 bases and V by 7 bases; bases with no gene match: 10. Looked up from germline, CDR1 is MNHNY and CDR2 is SVGAGI (reference sequence). The CDR3 loop is CASTTWGGWETQYF. CDR3 DNA sequence: TGTGCCAGCACCACCTGGGGGGGATGGGAGACCCAGTACTTC.

This chain connects TRBV9 to TRBJ2-7; 9 nucleotides line up with TRBD2. The J segment lost 0 bases and the V segment lost 3 bases, leaving 7 bases of the junction unmatched. Germline assignment: CDR1 SGDLS and CDR2 YYNGEE. The CDR3 sequence is 16 residues long. The CDR3 loop is CASSARPSGASYEQYF. CDR3 DNA: TGTGCCAGCAGCGCCAGACCTAGCGGGGCCTCCTACGAGCAGTACTTC.

This sequence joins TRBV28 and TRBJ2-7, with a tentative D call TRBD2 (8 bases). V lost 3 bases and J lost 1, with 28 bases in between. The germline V gene has CDR1 MDHEN and CDR2 SYDVKM. The CDR3 is 20 amino acids. CDR3 amino acids: CASSFPFDRALLAGSYEQYF. Here the CDR3 DNA reads TGTGCCAGCAGTTTCCCGTTCGACAGGGCCCTTCTAGCGGGTTCCTACGAGCAGTACTTC.

The rearrangement links TRBV11-2 to TRBJ1-1; no firm D call. Trimming removed 5 bases at V and 6 bases at J, with 13 bases between. Germline CDR1 and CDR2: SGHAT and FQNNGV. The CDR3 covers 13 residues. The CDR3 region is CASSPFGSPEAFF. The CDR3 DNA sequence: TGTGCCAGCAGCCCCTTCGGGAGTCCTGAAGCTTTCTTT.

This sequence joins TRBV27 and TRBJ2-1; D might be TRBD2 (5 bases). With 6 bases removed from V and 7 bases from J, the gap between germline ends came to 22 bases. Germline CDR1 reads MNHEY; CDR2 reads SMNVEV (reference sequence). This CDR3 is 16 amino acids long. The CDR3 reads CASRPRGSGVGNEQFF. CDR3 coding DNA: TGTGCCAGCAGACCCCGAGGATCCGGGGTCGGAAATGAGCAGTTCTTC.

Points on this clone: Other DNA sequences from this sample encode an identical CDR3 as well. The chain employs TRBV2 and TRBJ1-2; possibly TRBD1 for D (6 bases). V lost 4 bases, J lost 3 bases, and 9 bases lay in between. CDR3 length: 13 residues. Germline V gene data show CDR1 as SNHLY and CDR2 as FYNNEI. In nucleotides, the CDR3 is TGTGCCAGCAGTGGGACAGCCTACTATGGCTACACCTTC. Translated, it gives CASSGTAYYGYTF.

This clone has just a few counts. The chain has TRBV12-5 and TRBJ1-1; 7 bases match TRBD1. The V and J ends lost 3 bases and 4 bases, in that order; junction bases with no gene match: 2. The V gene's germline CDR1 is LGHNT and CDR2 FRNRAP. The CDR3 covers 13 residues. The CDR3 region has the DNA TGTGCTAGTGGTTTTACAGGGGTCACTGAAGCTTTCTTT. Translation: CASGFTGVTEAFF.

The rearrangement joins TRBV5-4 to TRBJ2-2, with TRBD2 as a possible D gene (5 bases). Germline V CDR1 and CDR2: SGHNT, YYREEE (reference sequence). V lost 0 bases and J 6 bases, leaving 15 bases between the germline ends. The CDR3 totals 16 residues. The CDR3 sequence is CASSLVPGITAGELFF. The CDR3 nucleotides read TGTGCCAGCAGCTTGGTCCCGGGAATTACGGCCGGGGAGCTGTTTTTT.

This rearrangement joins TRBV30 to TRBJ2-2; D is possibly TRBD2 (5 bases). Germline values: CDR1 GTSNPN, CDR2 SVGIG (reference sequence). The germline V and J ends were trimmed by 3 bases and 3 bases, with 11 bases remaining between them. The CDR3 loop spans 14 amino acids. CDR3: CAWRGTRHTGELFF. CDR3 in DNA: TGTGCCTGGAGGGGAACTAGACACACCGGGGAGCTGTTTTTT.

This clone has a single count. The V gene is TRBV11-1, the J gene TRBJ1-1; 10 bases match TRBD1. This CDR3 comprises 14 residues. CDR1 and CDR2 from the germline V gene are SGHAT and FQDESV (reference sequence). V lost 2 bases, J lost 5 bases, and 2 bases stayed unmatched. The CDR3 sequence is CASSLRTGGTEAFF. CDR3 nucleotides: TGTGCCAGCAGCTTAAGGACAGGGGGGACTGAAGCTTTCTTT.